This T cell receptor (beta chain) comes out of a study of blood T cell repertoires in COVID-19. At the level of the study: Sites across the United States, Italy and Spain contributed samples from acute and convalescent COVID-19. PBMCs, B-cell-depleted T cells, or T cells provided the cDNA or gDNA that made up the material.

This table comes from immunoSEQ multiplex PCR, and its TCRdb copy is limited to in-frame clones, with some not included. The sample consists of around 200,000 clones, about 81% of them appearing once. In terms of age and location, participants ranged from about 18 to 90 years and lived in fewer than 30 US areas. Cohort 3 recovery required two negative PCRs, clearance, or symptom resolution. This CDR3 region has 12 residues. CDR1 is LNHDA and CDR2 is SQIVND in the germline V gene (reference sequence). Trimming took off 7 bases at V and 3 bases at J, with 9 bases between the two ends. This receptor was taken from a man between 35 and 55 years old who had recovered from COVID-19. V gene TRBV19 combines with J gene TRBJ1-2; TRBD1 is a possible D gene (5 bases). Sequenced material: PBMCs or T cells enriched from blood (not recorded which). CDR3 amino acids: CASTMGHYGYTF. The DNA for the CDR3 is TGTGCCAGTACCATGGGGCACTATGGCTACACCTTC.